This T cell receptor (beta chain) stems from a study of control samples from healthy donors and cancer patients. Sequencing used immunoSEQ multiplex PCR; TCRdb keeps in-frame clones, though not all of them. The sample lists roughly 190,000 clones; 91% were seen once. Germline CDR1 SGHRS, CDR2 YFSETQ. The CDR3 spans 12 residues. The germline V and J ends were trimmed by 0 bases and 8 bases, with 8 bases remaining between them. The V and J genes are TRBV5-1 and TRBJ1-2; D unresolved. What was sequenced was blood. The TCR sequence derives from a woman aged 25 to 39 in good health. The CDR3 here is CASSLDGIGYTF. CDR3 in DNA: TGCGCCAGCAGCTTGGACGGTATCGGCTACACCTTC.